This is a list of T cell receptor beta chains from one sample in a study of graft-versus-host responses after intestinal transplantation. For these TCRs, the target antigens are not known. Measured with immunoSEQ multiplex PCR; TCRdb has only the in-frame clones, and not every one. This table holds approximately 88,000 clones, about 95% found once. The material was unstimulated CD4+ T cells sorted from spleen or lymph node cells, obtained before transplant. The source is a human donor who was the organ donor for an intestinal transplant. Each CDR3 is given with its conserved first and last residue. The D gene is left open where the match is weak. Clone size, where shown, is once, few, many, or a class for clones that have expanded.

NA	TRBV9	once	TRBJ2-2	CASSVGVVDTGELFF	TGTGCCAGCAGCGTAGGAGTAGTCGACACCGGGGAGCTGTTTTTT
NA	TRBV6-6	NA	TRBJ1-5	CASSYDNNQPQHF	TGTGCCAGCAGTTACGACAATAATCAGCCCCAGCATTTT
NA	TRBV19	NA	TRBJ1-5	CASSSTGHMNQPQHF	TGTGCCAGTAGTTCGACGGGACACATGAATCAGCCCCAGCATTTT
NA	TRBV7-2	NA	TRBJ2-5	CASSFGGGSQETQYF	TGTGCCAGCAGCTTCGGCGGGGGCTCACAAGAGACCCAGTACTTC
NA	TRBV5-4	NA	TRBJ2-2	CASSRTATGELFF	TGTGCCAGCAGCAGGACAGCCACCGGGGAGCTGTTTTTT
TRBD2	TRBV7-3	NA	TRBJ2-1	CASRSPSGGSSYNEQFF	TGTGCCAGCAGATCACCTAGCGGGGGCAGCTCCTACAATGAGCAGTTCTTC
TRBD1	TRBV6-5	NA	TRBJ1-1	CASSPDRGRNTEAFF	TGTGCCAGCAGTCCTGACAGGGGGCGGAACACTGAAGCTTTCTTT
NA	TRBV18	NA	TRBJ2-5	CASSPGLGVGFGETQYF	TGTGCCAGCTCACCAGGGCTAGGCGTGGGGTTCGGAGAGACCCAGTACTTC
NA	TRBV2	NA	TRBJ2-1	CASSELAEVGNEQFF	TGTGCCAGCAGTGAACTAGCCGAGGTTGGCAATGAGCAGTTCTTC
NA	TRBV18	NA	TRBJ1-1	CASSPPYTEAFF	TGTGCCAGCTCACCCCCGTACACTGAAGCTTTCTTT
TRBD1	TRBV5-1	NA	TRBJ1-4	CASGRRDREEKLFF	TGCGCCAGCGGTCGTCGGGACAGGGAAGAAAAACTGTTTTTT
TRBD1	TRBV2	NA	TRBJ1-6	CASSEEGAGVSLVSPLHF	TGTGCCAGCAGTGAAGAGGGGGCCGGAGTTTCACTAGTCTCACCCCTCCACTTT
TRBD2	TRBV4-2	NA	TRBJ2-3	CASSQESGTSGGARDTQYF	TGTGCCAGCAGCCAAGAAAGTGGGACTAGCGGGGGGGCGAGAGATACGCAGTATTTT
NA	TRBV30	NA	TRBJ2-5	CAWSAAGLQQETQYF	TGTGCCTGGAGTGCAGCAGGGCTCCAGCAAGAGACCCAGTACTTC
NA	TRBV30	NA	TRBJ1-5	CAWSRRGDSNQPQHF	TGTGCCTGGAGTCGCCGTGGCGATAGCAATCAGCCCCAGCATTTT
NA	TRBV6-1	NA	TRBJ1-2	CASSYTTDNYGYTF	TGTGCCAGCAGTTATACTACAGATAACTATGGCTACACCTTC
TRBD1	TRBV6-1	NA	TRBJ1-2	CASEGTANYGYTF	TGTGCCAGCGAGGGGACAGCTAACTATGGCTACACCTTC
NA	TRBV6-6	NA	TRBJ1-1	CASSRGWVEITEAFF	TGTGCCAGCAGCCGAGGTTGGGTCGAGATAACTGAAGCTTTCTTT
TRBD1	TRBV6-1	NA	TRBJ1-5	CASSDRPGQGEHF	TGTGCCAGCAGTGACCGTCCGGGACAGGGCGAGCATTTT
NA	TRBV5-1	NA	TRBJ2-3	CASSLVLVAGSTDTQYF	TGCGCCAGCAGCTTGGTGTTGGTGGCAGGGAGCACAGATACGCAGTATTTT
TRBD2	TRBV28	NA	TRBJ2-1	CASRPDAYSGIYNEQFF	TGTGCCAGCAGACCGGACGCTTATAGCGGGATATACAATGAGCAGTTCTTC
NA	TRBV7-8	NA	TRBJ1-3	CASSLERGASGNTIYF	TGTGCCAGCAGCTTAGAAAGGGGGGCCTCTGGAAACACCATATATTTT
NA	TRBV7-9	NA	TRBJ1-4	CASSLTEKLFF	TGTGCCAGCAGCTTAACTGAAAAACTGTTTTTT
TRBD1	TRBV19	few	TRBJ1-4	CASSKWAGGLEKLFF	TGTGCCAGTAGTAAGTGGGCAGGGGGCCTTGAAAAACTGTTTTTT
NA	TRBV12-2	NA	TRBJ1-4	CASRLEKGQPVTNEKLFF	TGTGCAAGTCGCTTAGAGAAGGGACAGCCCGTTACTAATGAAAAACTGTTTTTT
NA	TRBV5-6	NA	TRBJ2-6	CASSFRSSGANVLTF	TGTGCCAGCAGCTTTAGGAGCTCTGGGGCCAACGTCCTGACTTTC
TRBD1	TRBV7-2	NA	TRBJ2-1	CASSSGTGPYNEQFF	TGTGCCAGCAGCTCCGGGACAGGGCCGTACAATGAGCAGTTCTTC
TRBD1	TRBV11-3	NA	TRBJ1-5	CASSLDGDRGLYSNQPQHF	TGTGCCAGCAGCTTAGATGGGGACAGGGGGCTGTATAGCAATCAGCCCCAGCATTTT
NA	TRBV30	NA	TRBJ1-3	CAWTSIRGSGNTIYF	TGTGCCTGGACCTCCATCCGGGGATCCGGAAACACCATATATTTT
NA	TRBV5-5	once	TRBJ1-2	CASSLEGSWNYGYTF	TGTGCCAGCAGCTTGGAGGGGAGTTGGAACTATGGCTACACCTTC
NA	TRBV6-1	NA	TRBJ2-3	CASSERVRGWDTQYF	TGTGCCAGCAGTGAAAGGGTCCGTGGGTGGGATACGCAGTATTTT
NA	TRBV7-9	NA	TRBJ2-7	CASSRRPSDAYEQYF	TGTGCCAGCAGCCGTCGACCTAGCGACGCCTACGAGCAGTACTTC
TRBD2	TRBV6-6	NA	TRBJ2-1	CASSSGTSIGEQFF	TGTGCCAGCAGTTCCGGGACTAGTATTGGTGAGCAGTTCTTC
NA	TRBV5-1	NA	TRBJ1-1	CASSEDRNTEAFF	TGCGCCAGCAGCGAGGACAGGAACACTGAAGCTTTCTTT
NA	TRBV29-1	NA	TRBJ2-1	CSAYREGQQFF	TGCAGCGCCTACAGGGAAGGTCAGCAGTTCTTC
NA	TRBV5-1	NA	TRBJ2-7	CASSPHMGLSYEQYF	TGCGCCAGCAGCCCGCACATGGGATTATCCTACGAGCAGTACTTC
NA	TRBV19	NA	TRBJ2-2	CASRTGSLLSTGELFF	TGTGCCAGCCGGACGGGTTCCCTATTAAGCACCGGGGAGCTGTTTTTT
TRBD2	TRBV9	NA	TRBJ2-4	CASSPLAGGQIQYF	TGTGCCAGCAGCCCACTAGCGGGGGGGCAAATTCAGTACTTC
TRBD2	TRBV19	NA	TRBJ2-3	CATHETSGGSDTQYF	TGTGCCACCCATGAGACTAGCGGGGGGTCAGATACGCAGTATTTT
NA	TRBV5-4	NA	TRBJ1-3	CASSDPGGAGNTIYF	TGTGCCAGCAGCGACCCCGGGGGTGCCGGAAACACCATATATTTT
NA	TRBV12-5	NA	TRBJ1-5	CASGEMLSNQPQHF	TGTGCTAGTGGGGAAATGCTTAGCAATCAGCCCCAGCATTTT
NA	TRBV28	NA	TRBJ2-7	CASGRGDEQYF	TGTGCCAGCGGCAGGGGAGACGAGCAGTACTTC
TRBD2	TRBV5-1	NA	TRBJ2-7	CASSLVGGGDYEQYF	TGCGCCAGCAGCTTGGTGGGCGGGGGGGACTACGAGCAGTACTTC
TRBD1	TRBV10-1	NA	TRBJ1-1	CASSEQGATEAFF	TGCGCCAGCAGTGAACAGGGGGCCACTGAAGCTTTCTTT
TRBD1	TRBV7-9	NA	TRBJ2-7	CASSRMTGGEQYF	TGTGCCAGCAGCCGAATGACAGGGGGCGAGCAGTACTTC